One and the same sample provided the 30 T cell receptor beta chains below, sequenced in a study of cytomegalovirus exposure and HLA in healthy donors. Vbeta (60) and Jbeta (13) primers were used in the PCR. Assay used: immunoSEQ multiplex PCR; TCRdb lists only in-frame clones, some missing. The sample records 150,000 or so clones, 75% to 80% being singletons. The material sequenced was PBMCs. Source of these receptors: a female donor in good health and CMV-seronegative.

This chain uses TRBV6-1 with TRBJ2-7, with D possibly TRBD2 on 6 matching bases. Germline assignment: CDR1 MNHNS and CDR2 SASEGT. The V gene lost 5 bases and the J gene lost 0 bases, with 14 bases spanning the gap. CDR3 length equals 15 residues. CDR3 protein: CASSPGTPPSYEQYF. CDR3 bases: TGTGCCAGCAGTCCCGGGACTCCACCCTCCTACGAGCAGTACTTC.

This clone was seen a single time. A junction boundary mismatches the germline segment, possibly from a read error. V and J are TRBV7-7 and TRBJ2-1; 12 nucleotides agree with TRBD2. The CDR3 runs 15 residues. Germline V gives CDR1 SSHAT, CDR2 FNYEAQ (reference sequence). CDR3 sequence: CASSPTSGSRNEQFF. In DNA, the CDR3 is TGTGCTAGCAGCCCGACTAGCGGGAGCCGCAATGAGCAGTTCTTC.

The chain recombines TRBV27 with TRBJ1-1; D call uncertain. Trimming took 0 bases from V and 0 from J, leaving 8 bases between them. The CDR3 contains 15 residues. CDR1 and CDR2 (germline): MNHEY, SMNVEV (reference sequence). CDR3 sequence reads: CASSLSAEVNTEAFF. DNA of the CDR3: TGTGCCAGCAGTTTATCAGCGGAGGTGAACACTGAAGCTTTCTTT.

This clone was counted between two and nine times. The V gene is TRBV5-6, the J gene TRBJ1-1; TRBD1 aligns across 11 bases. The CDR3 contains 14 residues. The trim removed 3 bases at V and 11 bases at J, leaving 9 bases unmatched. Germline loops: CDR1 SGHDT, CDR2 YYEEEE. CDR3 nucleotides: TGTGCCAGCAGCTCGACGGGACAGGGGGATGCGGCTTTCTTT. Protein sequence: CASSSTGQGDAAFF. Together with reference TRBV5-6 and TRBJ1-1, the CDR3 gives the full variable domain: DAGVTQSPTHLIKTRGQQVTLRCSPKSGHDTVSWYQQALGQGPQFIFQYYEEEERQRGNFPDRFSGHQFPNYSSELNVNALLLGDSALYLCASSSTGQGDAAFFGQGTRLTVV.

The gene calls are TRBV15 and TRBJ2-3; TRBD2 matches 10 bases. The V gene end was trimmed by 3 bases and the J gene end by 6 bases; junction bases not matched to a gene: 12. The CDR3 sequence is 17 residues long. CDR1 is LNHNV and CDR2 is YYDKDF in the germline V gene (reference sequence). CDR3 sequence: CATSSQLAGPLGDTQYF. Here the CDR3 DNA reads TGTGCCACCAGCAGCCAACTAGCGGGACCTCTTGGGGATACGCAGTATTTT.

Written as DNA, the CDR3 is TGTGCCAGCTCAAGAAAAGACAGAGATTATAGCAATCAGCCCCAGCATTTT. Its translation is CASSRKDRDYSNQPQHF. V is TRBV18 and J is TRBJ1-5; possibly TRBD1 for D (5 bases). Germline-derived CDR1 and CDR2 are KGHSH and LQKENI. V was shortened by 5 bases and J by 0 bases, with 17 bases between the two germline ends. CDR3 length: 17 residues.

The gene calls are TRBV5-4 and TRBJ2-3; 7 bases are a match to TRBD1. V was clipped by 6 bases and J by 4 bases; unmatched bases: 14. The CDR3 is made up of 16 amino acids. Germline V gives CDR1 SGHNT, CDR2 YYREEE (reference sequence). The CDR3 nucleotides read TGTGCCAGCATGGATCCCGACAGGGTGGACGCAGATACGCAGTATTTT. Translated, it gives CASMDPDRVDADTQYF.

The rearrangement joins TRBV15 to TRBJ2-3; 10 bases align to TRBD1. This CDR3 has 16 amino acids. Per germline, CDR1 LNHNV and CDR2 YYDKDF (reference sequence). Germline trimming cut 5 bases from V and 2 bases from J; bases unmatched to any gene: 7. The CDR3 sequence: CATSPRDRGSTDTQYF. The CDR3 DNA sequence: TGTGCCACCAGCCCCCGGGACAGGGGCTCCACAGATACGCAGTATTTT.

This clone was picked up one time. The chain combines TRBV7-3 with TRBJ1-2, with 11 bases that match TRBD1. Looked up from germline, CDR1 is SGHTA and CDR2 is FQGTGA. The V and J ends lost 2 bases and 4 bases, in that order; junction bases with no gene match: 6. The CDR3 runs 16 residues. The CDR3 DNA sequence: TGTGCCAGCAGCTTACCGGACAGGGGGCTGGTCTATGGCTACACCTTC. Translated, it gives CASSLPDRGLVYGYTF.

This chain uses TRBV13 with TRBJ1-6; TRBD1 is a possible D gene (5 bases). From germline, CDR1 is PRHDT and CDR2 FYEKMQ (reference sequence). The CDR3 loop spans 14 amino acids. Trimming removed 6 bases from V and 6 bases from J, with 12 bases in between. The CDR3 nucleotides are TGTGCCAGCAGGGACGGACACGGTAATTCACCCCTCCACTTT. It specifies CASRDGHGNSPLHF.

The chain links TRBV6-6 to TRBJ2-2; perhaps TRBD1 as D (6 bases). There are 16 residues in the CDR3. CDR1 and CDR2 from the germline V gene are MNHNY and SVGAGI (reference sequence). V lost 6 bases and J lost 6, with 20 bases in between. The CDR3 nucleotides read TGTGCCAGCAGCCCGTTTGGGGGCGCAGATGCCGGGGAGCTGTTTTTT. This translates into CASSPFGGADAGELFF.

About this clone itself: Its ends do not fully match the called genes, so a read error is possible. This chain joins TRBV7-9 and TRBJ1-6; tentatively, D is TRBD1 (6 bases). The CDR3 length is 17 residues. Germline CDR1 reads SEHNR; CDR2 reads FQNEAQ (reference sequence). The DNA of the CDR3 is TGTTCCAGCAGCTTAGGAGAGGACAGTTTTCGTAATTCACCCCTCCACTTT. It codes for CSSSLGEDSFRNSPLHF.

This chain connects TRBV10-1 to TRBJ2-2; possibly TRBD2 for D (6 bases). Per the germline V gene, CDR1 is WNHNN and CDR2 is SYGVQD (reference sequence). Trimming pared 5 bases from V and 5 bases from J, leaving 12 bases between. CDR3 length: 14 residues. The CDR3, as DNA: TGCGCCAGCAGTACCACGGGGAGGACCGGGGAGCTGTTTTTT. Translation: CASSTTGRTGELFF.

J is TRBJ1-1 and V is TRBV19; 7 positions agree with TRBD1. J lost 1 base, V lost 4 bases, and 9 bases had no gene match. Germline V gene lookup returns CDR1 LNHDA and CDR2 SQIVND (reference sequence). The CDR3 totals 16 residues. The CDR3 protein is CASSSRQGSGNTEAFF. For the CDR3, the DNA is TGTGCCAGTAGTAGTCGACAGGGAAGCGGGAACACTGAAGCTTTCTTT.

This chain joins TRBV18 and TRBJ2-1; 7 bases align to TRBD1. Germline assignment: CDR1 KGHSH and CDR2 LQKENI. There are 13 residues in the CDR3. Trimming cost V 5 bases and J 4 bases; bases outside gene matches: 2. The CDR3 sequence: CASSGTDYNEQFF. CDR3 bases: TGTGCCAGCTCAGGGACAGATTACAATGAGCAGTTCTTC.

This clone was counted once. The gene calls are TRBV7-2 and TRBJ1-1; D might be TRBD1 (6 bases). The CDR3 extends over 15 amino acids. Germline lookup yields CDR1 SGHTA and CDR2 FQGNSA. V lost 0 bases and J 1 base, leaving 9 bases between the germline ends. CDR3 in DNA: TGTGCCAGCAGCTTAGCACAGGGCTCGAACACTGAAGCTTTCTTT. Encoded protein: CASSLAQGSNTEAFF.

The chain has TRBV9 and TRBJ2-3; 9 nucleotides match TRBD1. Trimming cost V 0 bases and J 3 bases; bases outside gene matches: 2. Germline V CDR1 and CDR2: SGDLS, YYNGEE. This CDR3 region has 15 residues. CDR3 sequence reads: CASSVGGQGTDTQYF. CDR3 DNA: TGTGCCAGCAGCGTAGGGGGACAGGGAACAGATACGCAGTATTTT.

In DNA form, the CDR3 reads TGTGCCATCAGTAAAGCGGGAGATATTGGAGATACGCAGTATTTT. Its translation: CAISKAGDIGDTQYF. The chain carries TRBV10-3 and TRBJ2-3; TRBD2 aligns across 8 bases. V was clipped by 5 bases and J by 5 bases; unmatched bases: 9. The CDR3 is made up of 15 amino acids. Germline V gene sequence: CDR1 ENHRY, CDR2 SYGVKD.

This clone occurred a few times. The chain joins TRBV6-1 to TRBJ1-1; 7 bases agree with TRBD1. The germline CDR1 and CDR2 sequences are MNHNS and SASEGT. The CDR3 extends over 14 amino acids. Trimming removed 5 bases from V and 0 bases from J; junction bases left unmatched: 3. The CDR3 spells CASSFGQVNTEAFF. The CDR3 bases are TGTGCCAGCAGTTTCGGACAGGTGAACACTGAAGCTTTCTTT.

A single count supports this clone. The chain uses TRBV15 and TRBJ2-3, with 12 bases that match TRBD2. This CDR3 has 22 amino acids. Germline CDR1 LNHNV, CDR2 YYDKDF (reference sequence). V shed 0 bases and J 4 bases; nucleotides not matched to a gene: 20. Here the CDR3 DNA reads TGTGCCACCAGCAGAGATCTAGCGGGGGGGTCCCCTCAAGTTAAATGGGCAGATACGCAGTATTTT. Translated: CATSRDLAGGSPQVKWADTQYF. Drawing the rest from reference TRBV15 and TRBJ2-3, the complete variable domain is DAMVIQNPRYQVTQFGKPVTLSCSQTLNHNVMYWYQQKSSQAPKLLFHYYDKDFNNEADTPDNFQSRRPNTSFCFLDIRSPGLGDTAMYLCATSRDLAGGSPQVKWADTQYFGPGTRLTVL.

V usage is TRBV7-8 and J usage is TRBJ1-2, with a tentative D call TRBD1 (6 bases). The V end lost 3 bases, the J end lost 3 bases, and 17 bases lay between the germline ends. This CDR3 region has 16 residues. The germline CDR1 and CDR2 sequences are SGHVS and FQNEAQ. DNA for the CDR3: TGTGCCAGCAGCTTTTCAAGGTGGGACACCGACTATGGCTACACCTTC. Translated: CASSFSRWDTDYGYTF.

The J gene is TRBJ2-3, the V gene TRBV5-8; D call uncertain. The CDR3 sequence is 15 residues long. V lost 6 bases, J lost 4 bases, and 18 bases lay in between. Germline loops: CDR1 SGHTS, CDR2 YDEGEE. For the CDR3, the DNA is TGTGCCAGCACCCCGAGTTTGAAGGCGGCAGATACGCAGTATTTT. Protein: CASTPSLKAADTQYF. The full variable domain, its missing parts supplied by reference TRBV5-8 and TRBJ2-3, is EAGVTQSPTHLIKTRGQQATLRCSPISGHTSVYWYQQALGLGLQFLLWYDEGEERNRGNFPPRFSGRQFPNYSSELNVNALELEDSALYLCASTPSLKAADTQYFGPGTRLTVL.

V and J are TRBV5-4 and TRBJ2-2; TRBD1 agrees at 7 bases. Germline CDR1 SGHNT, CDR2 YYREEE (reference sequence). CDR3 length equals 16 residues. V lost 3 bases, J lost 0 bases, and 5 bases stayed unmatched. Written as DNA, the CDR3 is TGTGCCAGCAGCTCCTCGGGACAGACGAACACCGGGGAGCTGTTTTTT. As protein: CASSSSGQTNTGELFF.

The rearrangement uses TRBV5-5 and TRBJ2-1; 12 nucleotides agree with TRBD2. Germline V gives CDR1 SGHKS, CDR2 YYEKEE (reference sequence). CDR3 length: 18 amino acids. J lost 3 bases, V lost 4 bases, and 11 bases had no gene match. The CDR3 sequence is CASSGRLAGDGGYNEQFF. CDR3 DNA sequence: TGTGCCAGCAGCGGTCGACTAGCGGGGGACGGGGGCTACAATGAGCAGTTCTTC.

This clone was seen only a few times. The chain is built from TRBV4-2 and TRBJ1-3, with a possible D match to TRBD1 (5 bases). The CDR3 is made up of 16 amino acids. V lost 4 bases, J lost 1 base, and 14 bases lay in between. CDR1 and CDR2 from the germline V gene are LGHNA and YNFKEQ. The CDR3 nucleotides are TGTGCCAGCAGCCGAGACAGCGGCACGTCTGGAAACACCATATATTTT. Translated: CASSRDSGTSGNTIYF.

The CDR3 loop reads CASSLGQGAANTEAFF. The CDR3 nucleotides are TGTGCCAGCAGCCTAGGACAGGGGGCGGCGAACACTGAAGCTTTCTTT. The chain joins TRBV11-2 to TRBJ1-1, with TRBD1 matching over 11 bases. The CDR3 loop spans 16 amino acids. V shed 5 bases and J 1 base; nucleotides not matched to a gene: 6. Per the germline V gene, CDR1 is SGHAT and CDR2 is FQNNGV.

The V gene is TRBV7-8, the J gene TRBJ2-3, with a tentative D call TRBD2 (7 bases). The CDR3 covers 15 residues. Trimming shortened V by 3 bases and J by 2 bases, and 12 bases separated the two germline ends. Germline V lookup: CDR1 SGHVS, CDR2 FQNEAQ. The CDR3 DNA sequence: TGTGCCAGCAGCTTTTTAGGGGGGGACACAGATACGCAGTATTTT. This sequence encodes CASSFLGGDTDTQYF.

This clone came up a few times. The chain is built from TRBV25-1 and TRBJ1-4; D possibly corresponds to TRBD1 (6 bases). The V and J ends lost 3 bases and 8 bases respectively, with 10 bases between them. CDR3 size: 13 residues. CDR1 and CDR2 from the germline V gene are MGHDK and SYGVNS. As DNA, the CDR3 is TGTGCCAGCAGTGATAAGGGGGTGGAAAAACTGTTTTTT. Its protein is CASSDKGVEKLFF.

This clone was detected once. J is TRBJ2-4 and V is TRBV2, with 8 nucleotides matching TRBD2. The CDR3 spans 11 residues. Germline lookup yields CDR1 SNHLY and CDR2 FYNNEI. Losses at the gene ends were 7 bases for V and 9 bases for J; bases not matched to a gene: 2. The CDR3 DNA follows: TGTGCCAGCATGCGGGAGGCCATTCAGTACTTC. Its translation is CASMREAIQYF.

This chain links TRBV27 with TRBJ1-5; 8 nucleotides align to TRBD1. Per the germline V gene, CDR1 is MNHEY and CDR2 is SMNVEV (reference sequence). The CDR3 extends over 13 amino acids. V lost 6 bases and J lost 7; bases outside the gene matches: 5. The CDR3 spells CASSDRGRQPQHF. CDR3 sequence (DNA): TGTGCCAGCAGCGACAGGGGTCGGCAGCCCCAGCATTTT.